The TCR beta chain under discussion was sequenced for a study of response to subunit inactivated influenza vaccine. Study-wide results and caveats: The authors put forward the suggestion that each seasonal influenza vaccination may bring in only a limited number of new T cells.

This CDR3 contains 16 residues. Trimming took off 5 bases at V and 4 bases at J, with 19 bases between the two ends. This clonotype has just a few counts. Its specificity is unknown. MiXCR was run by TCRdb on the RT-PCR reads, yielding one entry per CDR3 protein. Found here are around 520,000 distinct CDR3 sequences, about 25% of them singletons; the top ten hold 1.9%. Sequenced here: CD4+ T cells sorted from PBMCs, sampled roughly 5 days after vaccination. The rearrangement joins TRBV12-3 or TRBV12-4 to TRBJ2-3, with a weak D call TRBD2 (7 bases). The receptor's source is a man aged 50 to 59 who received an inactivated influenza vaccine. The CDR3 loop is CASSPVGGGPADTQYF. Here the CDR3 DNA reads TGTGCCAGCAGTCCTGTAGGGGGGGGGCCCGCAGATACGCAGTATTTT.